This T cell receptor beta chain was obtained from a study of control samples from healthy donors and cancer patients. V lost 6 bases to trimming and J lost 7 bases, with 12 bases between them. CDR1 is SNHLY and CDR2 is FYNNEI in the germline V gene. CDR3 length: 12 amino acids. Produced via immunoSEQ multiplex PCR; TCRdb's table is partial and in-frame only. The sample yields 100,000 to 150,000 clones, about 90% seen once. This sequence originates from a woman in her 50s in good health. V is TRBV2 and J is TRBJ1-1; D gene unclear. The sequencing input was blood. CDR3 region: CASSITSYEAFF. CDR3 nucleotides: TGTGCCAGCAGCATAACCTCCTATGAAGCTTTCTTT.